Listed here are 28 T cell receptor beta chains from one sample, sequenced in a study of T cells in Graves' hyperthyroidism and ophthalmopathy. RNA transcripts provided the source from which TCR beta CDR3 regions were amplified. The HTBI primer set was used in a first-round RT-PCR of the TCR CDR3. TCRdb fed the multiplex PCR reads into MiXCR, producing one record per CDR3 protein. Among roughly 240,000 distinct CDR3 sequences, over 15% were seen once, and the ten largest hold about 30%. The material sequenced was blood. The receptors were gathered from a woman aged 18-29 years with Graves' ophthalmopathy.

This clonotype was counted ten times or more. The chain is built from TRBV20-1 and TRBJ1-5; tentatively, D is TRBD1 (5 bases). The V and J ends lost 3 bases and 3 bases respectively, with 9 bases between them. This CDR3 contains 13 residues. Germline-derived CDR1 and CDR2 are DFQATT and SNEGSKA (reference sequence). The CDR3 bases are TGCAGTGCTAGTGGGGGGTCCAATCAGCCCCAGCATTTT. This translates into CSASGGSNQPQHF.

At least ten counts were recorded for this clonotype. The chain joins TRBV5-4 to TRBJ2-7; D gene unclear. CDR1 SGHNT and CDR2 YYREEE come from the germline V gene (reference sequence). The length of the CDR3 is 15 residues. Trimming left V 5 bases short and J 1 base short, with 16 bases between. CDR3 sequence reads: CASSHEGSRSYEQYF. The CDR3 region has the DNA TGTGCCAGCAGTCATGAAGGGTCCAGGTCCTACGAGCAGTACTTC.

This rearrangement joins TRBV10-3 to TRBJ1-1, with a possible D match to TRBD1 (5 bases). Deletions cut 0 bases from V and 2 bases from J, with 10 bases between. The CDR3 has 15 amino acids. Germline CDR1 ENHRY, CDR2 SYGVKD. The CDR3, as DNA: TGTGCCATCAGTGAGTCGGGGGGAGGTAACACTGAAGCTTTCTTT. Translated: CAISESGGGNTEAFF.

This clonotype occurred many times. The V call is TRBV6-1, the J call TRBJ2-1, with D tentatively TRBD2 (5 bases). Germline loops: CDR1 MNHNS, CDR2 SASEGT. Trimming took off 6 bases at V and 3 bases at J, with 15 bases between the two ends. The CDR3 sequence is 15 residues long. In DNA form, the CDR3 reads TGTGCCAGCAGACGTACGAGGGAAGGCTACAATGAGCAGTTCTTC. Its translation is CASRRTREGYNEQFF.

This clonotype was observed at least ten times. This chain connects TRBV12-3 or TRBV12-4 to TRBJ1-1; D remains ambiguous. V was shortened by 1 base and J by 5 bases, with 8 bases between the two germline ends. This CDR3 is built from 13 residues. CDR3 sequence: CASSLVSRTEAFF. CDR3 nucleotide sequence: TGTGCCAGCAGTTTAGTCTCACGGACTGAAGCTTTCTTT.

Concerning this clonotype: It is unclear where the CDR3 begins or ends on the DNA, so no DNA is shown, and the CDR3 is as TCRdb lists it. The chain carries TRBV7-2 and TRBJ1-1; TRBD1, the table's D call, lacks a check against the DNA. The CDR3 extends over 21 residues, inclusive of both ends. The V gene's germline CDR1 is SGHTA and CDR2 FQGNSA. The CDR3 reads CASSFYICSARVRGPPREAFF.

In this sample, this clonotype turned up many times. The genes are TRBV5-1 and TRBJ1-2, with D perhaps TRBD1 (6 bases). Germline values: CDR1 SGHRS, CDR2 YFSETQ. The V end was cut by 4 bases, the J end by 2 bases, with 12 bases between. The CDR3 totals 14 residues. The CDR3 loop reads CASSPGGGNYGYTF. CDR3 nucleotide sequence: TGCGCCAGCAGCCCCGGGGGGGGCAACTATGGCTACACCTTC.

This clonotype was seen many times. The rearrangement joins TRBV19 to TRBJ1-1, with D unclear. The germline gives CDR1 LNHDA, CDR2 SQIVND (reference sequence). V was cut by 6 bases and J by 1 base, with 3 bases left in between. The CDR3 contains 11 residues. The CDR3 DNA follows: TGTGCCAGTAGAAAGAACACTGAAGCTTTCTTT. The encoded protein is CASRKNTEAFF. The variable domain in full, completed from reference TRBV19 and TRBJ1-1, reads DGGITQSPKYLFRKEGQNVTLSCEQNLNHDAMYWYRQDPGQGLRLIYYSQIVNDFQKGDIAEGYSVSREKKESFPLTVTSAQKNPTAFYLCASRKNTEAFFGQGTRLTVV.

This clonotype was recorded many times. This rearrangement joins TRBV9 to TRBJ2-7; D possibly corresponds to TRBD1 (6 bases). The germline CDR1 and CDR2 sequences are SGDLS and YYNGEE. The CDR3 spans 16 residues. The V and J ends lost 2 bases and 5 bases respectively, with 20 bases between them. This CDR3 reads CASSVQDSWPGNEQYF. The CDR3 coding sequence is TGTGCCAGCAGCGTTCAGGACAGCTGGCCTGGCAACGAGCAGTACTTC.

Ten or more counts support this clonotype. The rearrangement uses TRBV4-1 and TRBJ2-7; 10 nucleotides match TRBD1. V lost 3 bases and J lost 4; bases outside the gene matches: 9. Germline V lookup: CDR1 MGHRA, CDR2 YSYEKL. The CDR3 loop spans 16 amino acids. CDR3 sequence (DNA): TGCGCCAGCAGCCATCTTGCGGGACAGGGGATGTACGAGCAGTACTTC. Amino acid sequence: CASSHLAGQGMYEQYF.

This clonotype was seen ten or more times. The chain joins TRBV7-2 to TRBJ2-7; 8 bases map to TRBD2. The CDR3 length is 14 residues. CDR1 is SGHTA, CDR2 FQGNSA, per germline. J lost 3 bases, V lost 6 bases, and 7 bases had no gene match. The CDR3 nucleotides read TGTGCCAGCAGACCGTCGGGGGGGAGCTACGAGCAGTACTTC. It encodes CASRPSGGSYEQYF.

This clonotype was seen ten or more times. The chain carries TRBV12-5 and TRBJ1-2; 7 bases match TRBD1. The CDR3 is 13 residues long. Looked up from germline, CDR1 is LGHNT and CDR2 is FRNRAP. V lost 6 bases to trimming and J lost 5 bases; unmatched junction nucleotides: 6. CDR3 bases: TGTGCTAGTGGAGACAGGGAGGGATATGGCTACACCTTC. Translating gives CASGDREGYGYTF. The full variable domain, with the rest looked up from reference TRBV12-5 and TRBJ1-2, is DARVTQTPRHKVTEMGQEVTMRCQPILGHNTVFWYRQTMMQGLELLAYFRNRAPLDDSGMPKDRFSAEMPDATLATLKIQPSEPRDSAVYFCASGDREGYGYTFGSGTRLTVV.

This clonotype was seen at least ten times. The chain joins TRBV7-3 to TRBJ2-3; D call uncertain. The germline V gene encodes CDR1 SGHTA and CDR2 FQGTGA. This CDR3 contains 16 residues. Between the trimmed V and J ends, which lost 3 bases and 0 bases, there was a span of 13 bases. The CDR3 here is CASSLSSGLSTDTQYF. The DNA of the CDR3 is TGTGCCAGCAGCTTGTCTTCTGGTCTTAGCACAGATACGCAGTATTTT.

This clonotype appeared many times. The chain is built from TRBV6-1 and TRBJ2-5; 10 bases line up with TRBD2. CDR1 and CDR2 (germline): MNHNS, SASEGT. The junction had 15 bases not matched to a gene; V was cut back by 6 bases and J by 2 bases. This CDR3 is built from 18 residues. The CDR3 loop reads CASSPPGRSGGDQETQYF. The CDR3 DNA reads as TGTGCCAGCAGCCCCCCGGGTCGGAGCGGGGGGGATCAAGAGACCCAGTACTTC.

This clonotype was detected many times. The CDR3 sequence: CASSIDISSPSNNEQFF. CDR3 coding DNA: TGTGCCAGTAGTATAGATATTTCGAGCCCCAGTAACAATGAGCAGTTCTTC. The V and J genes are TRBV19 and TRBJ2-1; unclear D gene. The CDR3 is 17 amino acids. Trimming pared 0 bases from V and 5 bases from J, leaving 17 bases between. Germline CDR1 LNHDA, CDR2 SQIVND (reference sequence).

This clonotype came up many times. This chain connects TRBV27 to TRBJ2-3; 14 nucleotides match TRBD2. This CDR3 comprises 16 residues. Trimming cost V 3 bases and J 6 bases; bases outside gene matches: 5. Germline assignment: CDR1 MNHEY and CDR2 SMNVEV (reference sequence). The CDR3 is CASSFRTSGGQDTQYF. The CDR3 DNA is TGTGCCAGCAGTTTCCGGACTAGCGGGGGGCAGGATACGCAGTATTTT.

Ten or more counts support this clonotype. The J gene is TRBJ2-5, the V gene TRBV7-9; 12 bases are shared with TRBD2. The CDR3 sequence is 17 residues long. After removal of 0 bases from V and 4 bases from J, the junction contained 6 bases not matched to a gene. Germline CDR1 reads SEHNR; CDR2 reads FQNEAQ (reference sequence). This CDR3 is CASSLATSGRGGETQYF. The CDR3 DNA follows: TGTGCCAGCAGCTTAGCGACTAGCGGGAGAGGAGGAGAGACCCAGTACTTC.

This clonotype occurred many times. The V call is TRBV3-1, the J call TRBJ2-7, with D perhaps being TRBD1 or TRBD2 (6 bases each). The CDR3 sequence is 14 residues long. Germline V gene data show CDR1 as LGHDT and CDR2 as YNNKEL (reference sequence). Trimming cost V 5 bases and J 7 bases, with 18 bases left between them. For the CDR3, the DNA is TGTGCCAGCAGCGACCCGGGGGCGATATGGGAGCAGTACTTC. Protein sequence: CASSDPGAIWEQYF.

The genes are TRBV7-9 and TRBJ2-1; no clear D gene. The CDR3 covers 12 residues. Germline V lookup: CDR1 SEHNR, CDR2 FQNEAQ (reference sequence). Deletions cut 3 bases from V and 11 bases from J, with 11 bases between. The CDR3 DNA reads as TGTGCCAGCAGCTTCCCCTTAATTCAGCAGTTCTTC. It specifies CASSFPLIQQFF.

This clonotype was seen at least ten times. The chain uses TRBV15 and TRBJ1-5; D gene ambiguous. CDR1 LNHNV and CDR2 YYDKDF come from the germline V gene (reference sequence). V shed 0 bases and J shed 3 bases, with 3 bases lying between them. The CDR3 runs 13 residues. The CDR3 nucleotides are TGTGCCACCAGCAGAGATAACAATCAGCCCCAGCATTTT. It is translated as CATSRDNNQPQHF.

This clonotype was observed at least ten times. V and J are TRBV20-1 and TRBJ2-3, with 14 bases fitting TRBD2. After removal of 1 base from V and 6 bases from J, the junction contained 3 bases not matched to a gene. The CDR3 is 15 amino acids. Germline loops: CDR1 DFQATT, CDR2 SNEGSKA (reference sequence). The CDR3 protein is CSARGGTSGGDTQYF. CDR3 in DNA: TGCAGTGCTAGAGGCGGGACTAGCGGGGGCGATACGCAGTATTTT.

This clonotype was observed at least ten times. J is TRBJ1-5 and V is TRBV6-2 or TRBV6-3; unclear D gene. Deletions cut 3 bases from V and 4 bases from J, with 10 bases between. The CDR3 consists of 14 residues. Germline V gives CDR1 MNHEY, CDR2 SVGEGT. CDR3 coding DNA: TGTGCCAGCAGTTATACGGGGTGGAATCAGCCCCAGCATTTT. Translating it yields CASSYTGWNQPQHF.

In its sample, this clonotype was seen many times. The chain joins TRBV6-2 or TRBV6-3 to TRBJ2-2, with D uncertain. Germline V lookup: CDR1 MNHEY, CDR2 SVGEGT. There are 16 residues in the CDR3. V lost 2 bases and J 3 bases, leaving 13 bases between the germline ends. The CDR3 region is CASSYQRTRYTGELFF. CDR3 in DNA: TGTGCCAGCAGTTACCAAAGAACCCGATACACCGGGGAGCTGTTTTTT.

Concerning this clonotype: A much larger clone lies one base from this, so it may be a read error. The J gene is TRBJ1-4, the V gene TRBV19; D is unresolved. The CDR3 runs 15 residues. Germline assignment: CDR1 LNHDA and CDR2 SQIVND (reference sequence). The ends were cut back, 4 bases at V and 0 bases at J, with 9 bases in the middle. This chain's CDR3 is CASSTRASTNEKLFF. The DNA of the CDR3 is TGTGCCAGTAGTACTAGGGCTTCAACTAATGAAAAACTGTTTTTT.

This clonotype has ten or more counts. The J gene is TRBJ2-5, the V gene TRBV30; D might be TRBD2 (7 bases). With 5 bases removed from V and 4 bases from J, the gap between germline ends came to 17 bases. The CDR3 is made up of 14 amino acids. Germline V lookup: CDR1 GTSNPN, CDR2 SVGIG (reference sequence). CDR3 in DNA: TGTGCCTGGTCACTTGGGGGGGGCGCAGAGACCCAGTACTTC. Translation gives CAWSLGGGAETQYF. The full variable domain, in which reference TRBV30 and TRBJ2-5 provide the parts outside the CDR3, is SQTIHQWPATLVQPVGSPLSLECTVEGTSNPNLYWYRQAAGRGLQLLFYSVGIGQISSEVPQNLSASRPQDRQFILSSKKLLLSDSGFYLCAWSLGGGAETQYFGPGTRLLVL.

This clonotype was recorded at least ten times. The rearrangement links TRBV19 to TRBJ1-2, with D perhaps TRBD1 (6 bases). This CDR3 comprises 13 residues. Trimming cost V 3 bases and J 8 bases, with 13 bases left between them. The germline V gene has CDR1 LNHDA and CDR2 SQIVND (reference sequence). Here the CDR3 DNA reads TGTGCCAGTAGTATGGACAGAAGGAAAGGCTACACCTTC. Protein sequence: CASSMDRRKGYTF.

This clonotype has a count of ten or more. This chain joins TRBV20-1 and TRBJ2-7, with TRBD2 matching 11 bases. The CDR3 has 14 residues. Unmatched junction bases numbered 5, after V lost 5 bases and J lost 2 bases. Per the germline V gene, CDR1 is DFQATT and CDR2 is SNEGSKA (reference sequence). The CDR3 here is CSAFPSGRTYEQYF. For the CDR3, the DNA is TGCAGTGCTTTCCCTAGCGGGAGGACCTACGAGCAGTACTTC.

To note about this clonotype: A much larger clone lies a single base off, so this may be a read error. The chain is built from TRBV5-4 and TRBJ2-3; D is tentatively TRBD1 or TRBD2 (5 bases each). Germline CDR1 and CDR2: SGHNT and YYREEE (reference sequence). This CDR3 has 15 amino acids. CDR3 coding DNA: TGTGCCAGCAGCTTGTACGGGATAGACACAGGTACGCAGTATTTT. This translates into CASSLYGIDTGTQYF.